The 29 T cell receptor beta chains below all came from one sample that was sequenced in a study of blood T cells in healthy people across ages. The use of a sample-barcoded 5' primer and a J-beta primer mix characterized a second PCR of 7 to 11 cycles. One entry per CDR3 protein results from TCRdb running MiXCR on the 5' RACE reads. The sample lists about 1.7 million distinct CDR3 sequences, roughly 27% occurring once. Sequenced: blood. These receptors were taken from a woman in her twenties or thirties in good health.

This clonotype was seen more than once but under ten times. The chain has TRBV7-9 and TRBJ2-3; the D is unclear. Germline V gene lookup returns CDR1 SEHNR and CDR2 FQNEAQ (reference sequence). The CDR3 covers 12 residues. V lost 8 bases and J 6 bases, leaving 12 bases between the germline ends. The CDR3 DNA reads as TGTGCCAGCGGCCTAAGACTGGATACGCAGTATTTT. It translates to CASGLRLDTQYF. The complete variable domain, with remaining parts taken from reference TRBV7-9 and TRBJ2-3, reads DTGVSQNPRHKITKRGQNVTFRCDPISEHNRLYWYRQTLGQGPEFLTYFQNEAQLEKSRLLSDRFSAERPKGSFSTLEIQRTEQGDSAMYLCASGLRLDTQYFGPGTRLTVL.

The chain joins TRBV4-1 to TRBJ2-1, with a tentative D call TRBD2 (5 bases). The CDR3 has 17 amino acids. Between the trimmed V and J ends, which lost 0 bases and 0 bases, there was a span of 12 bases. Germline lookup yields CDR1 MGHRA and CDR2 YSYEKL. The CDR3 sequence is CASSQDPGFSSYNEQFF. In DNA, the CDR3 is TGCGCCAGCAGCCAAGATCCGGGGTTCAGCTCCTACAATGAGCAGTTCTTC.

There are many counts of this clonotype. The gene calls are TRBV12-3 or TRBV12-4 and TRBJ1-1; weak D call: TRBD1 (5 bases). CDR3 length: 12 amino acids. Trimming took off 6 bases at V and 6 bases at J, with 11 bases between the two ends. As DNA, the CDR3 is TGTGCCAGCAGCTCTGGGACTTCTGAAGCTTTCTTT. The encoded protein is CASSSGTSEAFF.

This clonotype was picked up one time. A read error may account for a junction end that differs from germline. CDR3 in DNA: TGTGCCAGCAGTTTTCCCTTCTCTACCGGGGAGCGGTTTTTT. This translates into CASSFPFSTGERFF. The chain links TRBV7-2 to TRBJ2-2, with D possibly TRBD2 on 5 matching bases. This CDR3 is built from 14 residues. CDR1 and CDR2 from the germline V gene are SGHTA and FQGNSA.

The V and J genes are TRBV5-1 and TRBJ1-2; the match to TRBD1 covers 9 bases. Germline CDR1 SGHRS, CDR2 YFSETQ. The junction had 5 bases not matched to a gene; V was cut back by 0 bases and J by 8 bases. The CDR3 has 14 residues. The CDR3 loop reads CASSLGTGAEGYTF. As DNA, the CDR3 is TGCGCCAGCAGCTTGGGGACAGGGGCCGAGGGCTACACCTTC.

This clonotype was found a few times. A read error may produce the germline difference seen at one junction end. The chain employs TRBV6-5 and TRBJ2-1, with TRBD2 as a possible D gene (6 bases). Germline assignment: CDR1 MNHEY and CDR2 SVGAGI. The CDR3 covers 14 residues. Here the CDR3 DNA reads TGTGCCAGCAGTCCCCGGAGGGGATTAAATGGGCAGTTCTTC. Translation: CASSPRRGLNGQFF.

The sample holds many counts of this clonotype. The chain carries TRBV20-1 and TRBJ2-7; maybe TRBD2 (5 bases). CDR1 and CDR2 (germline): DFQATT, SNEGSKA (reference sequence). CDR3 length equals 12 residues. With 3 bases removed from V and 6 bases from J, the gap between germline ends came to 12 bases. Here the CDR3 reads CSARLSSSEQYF. The CDR3 DNA is TGCAGTGCTAGGTTATCTAGCAGCGAGCAGTACTTC.

The rearrangement uses TRBV3-1 and TRBJ2-5; no firm D call. The length of the CDR3 is 15 residues. V lost 0 bases, J lost 5 bases, and 13 bases lay in between. Germline-derived CDR1 and CDR2 are LGHDT and YNNKEL (reference sequence). CDR3 sequence (DNA): TGTGCCAGCAGCCAAGAAAGGGCGCGGTGGGAGACCCAGTACTTC. Protein: CASSQERARWETQYF.

This clonotype was counted many times. This chain uses TRBV20-1 with TRBJ2-1; weak D call: TRBD2 (6 bases). Trimming removed 6 bases at V and 6 bases at J, with 15 bases between. Germline loops: CDR1 DFQATT, CDR2 SNEGSKA (reference sequence). CDR3 length equals 13 residues. The CDR3 is CSANKEGFNEQFF. Written as DNA, the CDR3 is TGCAGTGCCAACAAGGAGGGCTTCAATGAGCAGTTCTTC.

This clonotype was picked up many times. The chain carries TRBV24-1 and TRBJ2-6; D is perhaps TRBD1 (5 bases). The CDR3 spans 15 residues. In germline, CDR1 is KGHDR, CDR2 SFDVKD. V was pared by 6 bases and J by 2 bases, with 10 bases between. CDR3 sequence (DNA): TGTGCCACCAGTAAACAGGTGGCTGGGGCCAACGTCCTGACTTTC. It encodes CATSKQVAGANVLTF.

The genes are TRBV20-1 and TRBJ2-6; no definite D call. Germline values: CDR1 DFQATT, CDR2 SNEGSKA (reference sequence). This CDR3 spans 15 amino acids. Trimming took off 3 bases at V and 4 bases at J, with 13 bases between the two ends. The chain's CDR3 is CSARTNAPGANVLTF. The DNA of the CDR3 is TGCAGTGCTAGGACCAATGCCCCCGGGGCCAACGTCCTGACTTTC.

The genes are TRBV6-5 and TRBJ2-1; D is possibly TRBD1 (6 bases). Germline CDR1 reads MNHEY; CDR2 reads SVGAGI. The CDR3 covers 15 residues. The V gene lost 8 bases and the J gene lost 3 bases, with 17 bases spanning the gap. CDR3 residues: CASGLQGSFYNEQFF. CDR3 nucleotides: TGTGCCAGCGGACTCCAGGGGTCCTTCTACAATGAGCAGTTCTTC.

The J gene is TRBJ1-5, the V gene TRBV4-1, with TRBD1 as a possible D gene (6 bases). In germline, CDR1 is MGHRA, CDR2 YSYEKL. V was shortened by 2 bases and J by 3 bases, with 11 bases between the two germline ends. This CDR3 contains 15 residues. CDR3 sequence reads: CASSQKGGPNQPQHF. The CDR3 nucleotides are TGCGCCAGCAGCCAAAAGGGGGGCCCCAATCAGCCCCAGCATTTT.

The rearrangement joins TRBV6-2 or TRBV6-3 to TRBJ2-5, with D possibly being TRBD2 (5 bases). The last part of the DNA fits TRBJ2-7 better; the J call may be wrong. Germline V CDR1 and CDR2: MNHEY, SVGEGT. The CDR3 is 14 residues long. The DNA for the CDR3 is TGTGCCAGCAGTAGGACGGGGAGCTTATACGAGCAGTACTTC. This codes for CASSRTGSLYEQYF.

V is TRBV6-2 or TRBV6-3 and J is TRBJ2-1; unclear D gene. CDR3 length: 14 residues. Trimming removed 6 bases from V and 7 bases from J, with 16 bases in between. Germline CDR1 MNHEY, CDR2 SVGEGT. CDR3 sequence (DNA): TGTGCCAGCAGCCGGCTAGGGTACGCAAATGAGCAGTTCTTC. Its protein is CASSRLGYANEQFF.

This rearrangement joins TRBV12-3 or TRBV12-4 to TRBJ2-3; 8 nucleotides agree with TRBD1. This CDR3 contains 16 residues. V lost 4 bases and J lost 3; bases outside the gene matches: 9. For the CDR3, the DNA is TGTGCCAGCAGTTCAACGGACAGGGTGAGAACAGATACGCAGTATTTT. This gives the protein CASSSTDRVRTDTQYF.

Comments on this clonotype: At one end, the junction sequence differs from germline, possibly due to a read error. This chain connects TRBV10-3 to TRBJ2-5; TRBD2 might be the D (7 bases). This CDR3 has 14 residues. Looked up from germline, CDR1 is ENHRY and CDR2 is SYGVKD. The CDR3 sequence is CVISGLGGLRTQYF. CDR3 coding DNA: TGTGTCATCAGTGGATTGGGGGGGCTGAGGACCCAGTACTTC.

At least ten counts were recorded for this clonotype. The rearrangement joins TRBV20-1 to TRBJ2-3, with TRBD2 as a possible D gene (6 bases). The V end lost 4 bases, the J end lost 0 bases, and 11 bases lay between the germline ends. Germline CDR1 DFQATT, CDR2 SNEGSKA (reference sequence). The CDR3 runs to 14 residues. The DNA of the CDR3 is TGCAGTGCTATACGGGAGTCTAGCACAGATACGCAGTATTTT. Its protein product is CSAIRESSTDTQYF.

This clonotype occurred many times. The chain employs TRBV7-2 and TRBJ1-4; TRBD1 might be the D (5 bases). Trimming took 1 base from V and 7 from J, leaving 10 bases between them. CDR3 length: 14 amino acids. The germline CDR1 and CDR2 sequences are SGHTA and FQGNSA. In DNA, the CDR3 is TGTGCCAGCAGCTTAGGGAGGGGAGGTGAAAAACTGTTTTTT. This codes for CASSLGRGGEKLFF.

The chain has TRBV20-1 and TRBJ2-1, with no clear D. The J call may be mistaken, given a closer DNA end match to TRBJ2-7. CDR3 length equals 14 residues. CDR1 is DFQATT, CDR2 SNEGSKA, per germline (reference sequence). In nucleotides, the CDR3 is TGCAGTGCTAGGACCGAGAGCTCCTACAATGAGCAGTACTTC. It specifies CSARTESSYNEQYF.

The rearrangement joins TRBV4-1 to TRBJ2-6; no definite D call. Trimming took 1 base from V and 0 from J, leaving 10 bases between them. The CDR3 sequence is 17 residues long. Germline V gives CDR1 MGHRA, CDR2 YSYEKL. The CDR3 sequence is CASSQGGINSGANVLTF. CDR3 DNA: TGCGCCAGCAGCCAAGGTGGGATAAACTCTGGGGCCAACGTCCTGACTTTC.

Notes on this clonotype: A much larger clone sits a single nucleotide away, making a read error possible. This chain joins TRBV20-1 and TRBJ2-6; TRBD1 aligns across 8 bases. From germline, CDR1 is DFQATT and CDR2 SNEGSKA (reference sequence). The CDR3 runs to 18 residues. The junction had 9 bases not matched to a gene; V was cut back by 0 bases and J by 2 bases. Here the CDR3 reads CSAREPRTGITGANVLTF. For the CDR3, the DNA is TGCAGTGCTAGAGAACCCAGGACAGGGATCACTGGGGCCAACGTCCTGACTTTC.

In its sample, this clonotype was seen a few times. The rearrangement uses TRBV7-9 and TRBJ1-1; D ambiguous. Germline assignment: CDR1 SEHNR and CDR2 FQNEAQ (reference sequence). The CDR3 spans 14 residues. V lost 5 bases to trimming and J lost 4 bases, with 14 bases between them. As DNA, the CDR3 is TGTGCCAGCAGCCCCCGAAAGTTGGCCACTGAAGCTTTCTTT. This encodes CASSPRKLATEAFF. Full variable domain (rest looked up from reference TRBV7-9 and TRBJ1-1): DTGVSQNPRHKITKRGQNVTFRCDPISEHNRLYWYRQTLGQGPEFLTYFQNEAQLEKSRLLSDRFSAERPKGSFSTLEIQRTEQGDSAMYLCASSPRKLATEAFFGQGTRLTVV.

The J gene is TRBJ2-3, the V gene TRBV5-1; 14 bases are shared with TRBD2. With V trimmed by 4 bases and J by 6 bases, 7 bases remained unmatched. The CDR3 contains 16 residues. Germline lookup yields CDR1 SGHRS and CDR2 YFSETQ. The CDR3 nucleotides read TGCGCCAGCAGCACAGGGACTAGCGGGGGTCTGGATACGCAGTATTTT. It yields the protein CASSTGTSGGLDTQYF.

This clonotype was seen only a few times. This rearrangement joins TRBV20-1 to TRBJ1-2; D is perhaps TRBD1 (6 bases). V was pared by 3 bases and J by 6 bases, with 14 bases between. CDR1 is DFQATT, CDR2 SNEGSKA, per germline (reference sequence). The CDR3 has 13 amino acids. In DNA, the CDR3 is TGCAGTGCTAGGGGGGGGCCGGGGGATGGCTACACCTTC. As protein: CSARGGPGDGYTF.

The chain couples TRBV11-2 to TRBJ1-1, with 7 bases matching TRBD1. This CDR3 spans 14 amino acids. Losses at the gene ends were 5 bases for V and 3 bases for J; bases not matched to a gene: 6. Germline assignment: CDR1 SGHAT and CDR2 FQNNGV. The CDR3 loop reads CASSRDRADTEAFF. DNA for the CDR3: TGTGCCAGCAGCCGAGACAGGGCCGACACTGAAGCTTTCTTT.

This clonotype was detected ten times or more. The chain employs TRBV7-7 and TRBJ2-3; 8 bases match TRBD1. V was pared by 1 base and J by 6 bases, with 3 bases of the junction left unmatched. The CDR3 runs 14 residues. Germline values: CDR1 SSHAT, CDR2 FNYEAQ (reference sequence). This CDR3 reads CASSLGTGLDTQYF. The CDR3 DNA follows: TGTGCCAGCAGCTTAGGGACAGGGCTGGATACGCAGTATTTT.

The rearrangement uses TRBV7-2 and TRBJ2-3, with D maybe TRBD2 (7 bases). V was clipped by 5 bases and J by 6 bases, with 24 bases between them. This CDR3 has 17 amino acids. Germline V gene lookup returns CDR1 SGHTA and CDR2 FQGNSA. The CDR3 nucleotides read TGTGCCAGCAGCGGCATCCGAGGGGGAGGGCGGGTGGATACGCAGTATTTT. It translates to CASSGIRGGGRVDTQYF.

The rearrangement joins TRBV2 to TRBJ2-7, with a weak D call TRBD2 (6 bases). Trimming removed 6 bases from V and 3 bases from J, with 24 bases in between. CDR1 SNHLY and CDR2 FYNNEI come from the germline V gene. This CDR3 is 17 amino acids long. This CDR3 reads CASSIPGIAGIFYEQYF. In DNA, the CDR3 is TGTGCCAGCAGCATACCTGGGATCGCGGGGATCTTCTACGAGCAGTACTTC.